What follows are 13 T cell receptor beta chains derived from one specimen sequenced in a study of T cells expressing NK-cell markers. TCRdb reworked the 5' RACE reads into one entry per CDR3 protein, no DNA. The sample includes 350,000 to 400,000 distinct CDR3 sequences. Sample: blood T cells: a sorted CD56 or NKG2C T cell subset, CD4+ or CD8+ T cells, or bulk PBMC T cells (not recorded which). Receptors originate from a woman in her fifties or sixties in good health.

This chain uses TRBV2 with TRBJ1-2; the D call of TRBD1 rests on TCRdb alone, since no DNA is present to check it. This CDR3 comprises 13 residues. The germline V gene encodes CDR1 SNHLY and CDR2 FYNNEI. CDR3 protein: CARKDRGGYGYTF. Filled out from reference TRBV2 and TRBJ1-2, the complete variable domain reads EPEVTQTPSHQVTQMGQEVILRCVPISNHLYFYWYRQILGQKVEFLVSFYNNEISEKSEIFDDQFSVERPDGSNFTLKIRSTKLEDSAMYFCARKDRGGYGYTFGSGTRLTVV.

V usage is TRBV20-1 and J usage is TRBJ2-2; the D call of TRBD2 rests on TCRdb alone, since no DNA is present to check it. The CDR3 sequence is 11 residues long. Germline-derived CDR1 and CDR2 are DFQATT and SNEGSKA (reference sequence). The CDR3 sequence is CSAGRGGELFF.

The rearrangement joins TRBV5-1 to TRBJ2-3; TCRdb picks TRBD1, but there is no DNA to check that call. CDR1 and CDR2 from the germline V gene are SGHRS and YFSETQ. The CDR3 extends over 16 amino acids. The CDR3 protein is CASSFLTGGIADTQYF.

This chain uses TRBV29-1 with TRBJ2-7; TCRdb's D call, TRBD1, is unchecked because there is no DNA. CDR1 and CDR2 from the germline V gene are SQVTM and ANQGSEA. The CDR3 extends over 13 amino acids. CDR3 loop: CSATPGQGGEQYF.

V is TRBV5-6 and J is TRBJ2-7; the D call from TCRdb, TRBD2, cannot be confirmed without DNA. Per germline, CDR1 SGHDT and CDR2 YYEEEE. The CDR3 is 16 amino acids. The chain's CDR3 is CASKITGRDSAFEQYF. Using reference TRBV5-6 and TRBJ2-7 for the parts outside the CDR3, the full variable domain is DAGVTQSPTHLIKTRGQQVTLRCSPKSGHDTVSWYQQALGQGPQFIFQYYEEEERQRGNFPDRFSGHQFPNYSSELNVNALLLGDSALYLCASKITGRDSAFEQYFGPGTRLTVT.

The J gene is TRBJ2-2, the V gene TRBV5-1; TCRdb selects TRBD1, and the lack of DNA leaves this call unchecked. The CDR3 length is 16 residues. Germline CDR1 SGHRS, CDR2 YFSETQ. The CDR3 here is CASSLAGGPDSGELFF. Based on the CDR3 plus reference TRBV5-1 and TRBJ2-2, the full variable domain is KAGVTQTPRYLIKTRGQQVTLSCSPISGHRSVSWYQQTPGQGLQFLFEYFSETQRNKGNFPGRFSGRQFSNSRSEMNVSTLELGDSALYLCASSLAGGPDSGELFFGEGSRLTVL.

The chain carries TRBV20-1 and TRBJ2-7; TCRdb proposes TRBD2, but this gene call is untestable without DNA. The CDR3 has 16 amino acids. CDR1 and CDR2 from the germline V gene are DFQATT and SNEGSKA (reference sequence). The CDR3 is CSARDATGTEGFGQYF.

The J gene is TRBJ2-3, the V gene TRBV7-6; TCRdb gives TRBD2 as the D gene, but with no DNA this cannot be confirmed. The CDR3 has 16 amino acids. Germline lookup yields CDR1 SGHVS and CDR2 FNYEAQ. This CDR3 reads CASSLRTSGPTDTQYF.

The chain carries TRBV27 and TRBJ1-1; TCRdb gives TRBD1 as the D gene, but with no DNA this cannot be confirmed. Germline V CDR1 and CDR2: MNHEY, SMNVEV (reference sequence). The length of the CDR3 is 13 residues. This CDR3 reads CASSFPGAREAFF.

The V gene is TRBV20-1, the J gene TRBJ2-4; TCRdb reports TRBD1, a call that lacks DNA to check it against. This CDR3 comprises 13 residues. Germline assignment: CDR1 DFQATT and CDR2 SNEGSKA (reference sequence). The CDR3 protein is CSAGHGRKDIQYF.

V is TRBV9 and J is TRBJ1-1; TCRdb picks TRBD1, but there is no DNA to check that call. The germline CDR1 and CDR2 sequences are SGDLS and YYNGEE. The CDR3 is 16 amino acids. The CDR3 is CASSVATGDFDTEAFF.

The chain combines TRBV5-1 with TRBJ2-2; TCRdb selects TRBD1, and the lack of DNA leaves this call unchecked. The germline gives CDR1 SGHRS, CDR2 YFSETQ. This CDR3 comprises 17 residues. CDR3 sequence reads: CASSTASGASRTGELFF.

The V gene is TRBV20-1, the J gene TRBJ2-7. CDR1 is DFQATT and CDR2 is SNEGSKA in the germline V gene (reference sequence). This CDR3 has 12 residues. The chain's CDR3 is CSASESAYEQYF.